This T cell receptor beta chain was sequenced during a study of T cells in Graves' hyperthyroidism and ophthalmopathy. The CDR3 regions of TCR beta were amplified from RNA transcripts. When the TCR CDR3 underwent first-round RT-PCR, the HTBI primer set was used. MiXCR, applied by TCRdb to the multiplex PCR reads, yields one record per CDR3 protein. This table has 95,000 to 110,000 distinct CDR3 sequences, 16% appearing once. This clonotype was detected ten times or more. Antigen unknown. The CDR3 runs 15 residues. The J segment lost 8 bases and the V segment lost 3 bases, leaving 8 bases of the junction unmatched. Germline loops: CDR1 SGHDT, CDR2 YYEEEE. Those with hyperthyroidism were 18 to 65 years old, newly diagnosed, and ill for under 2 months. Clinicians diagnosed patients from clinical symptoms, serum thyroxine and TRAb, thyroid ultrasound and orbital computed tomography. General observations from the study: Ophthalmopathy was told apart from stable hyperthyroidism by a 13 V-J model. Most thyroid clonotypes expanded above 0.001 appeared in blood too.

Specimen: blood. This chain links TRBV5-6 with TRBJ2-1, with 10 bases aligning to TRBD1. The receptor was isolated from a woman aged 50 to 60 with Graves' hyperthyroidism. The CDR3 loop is CASSSPGQGSDEQFF. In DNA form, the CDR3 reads TGTGCCAGCAGCTCCCCGGGACAGGGGTCGGATGAGCAGTTCTTC.